The present T cell receptor (beta chain) was sequenced within a study of regulatory T cells in long-lasting Graves disease. Documented time point: newly diagnosed GD, antithyroid drugs for less than 3 months. From PBMCs, RNA was extracted and then used to make the TCR library. Germline assignment: CDR1 LNHNV and CDR2 YYDKDF (reference sequence). V gave up 0 bases and J gave up 4 bases, with 10 bases separating them. The CDR3 runs 15 residues. Many counts were recorded for this clonotype. To make TCR beta libraries, researchers used iRepertoire HTBI primers and Arm-PCR of CDR3 regions. MiXCR was run by TCRdb on the multiplex PCR reads, yielding one entry per CDR3 protein. The table shows roughly 400,000 distinct CDR3 sequences, with 15% occurring only once. These data were also reused for a study on T cells in Graves' hyperthyroidism and ophthalmopathy.

The chain is built from TRBV15 and TRBJ2-1; D is unclear. The sample was peripheral blood mononuclear cells (PBMCs), taken at new diagnosis, from a patient treated with antithyroid drugs. This receptor was taken from a woman in her thirties or forties with Graves disease. CDR3 coding DNA: TGTGCCACCAGCAGAGACAGGTGGGGTTACAATGAGCAGTTCTTC. It yields the protein CATSRDRWGYNEQFF.